Listed here are 10 T cell receptor beta chains from one sample, sequenced in a study of shared clonotypes between healthy human individuals. The data were produced by immunoSEQ multiplex PCR, yet TCRdb's version contains in-frame clones alone and is incomplete. The sample lists approximately 2.1 million clones; 85% to 95% were seen once. The sample comprised naive CD4+ T cells from PBMCs. Subset of the sample: CD45RA+ positively selected. The receptors come from a young man in good health. Some clones in this sample may be carry-over from other donors' samples.

CDR3: CASSKTGVNQPQHF. The CDR3 DNA is TGTGCCAGCAGCAAGACAGGCGTCAATCAGCCCCAGCATTTT. The gene calls are TRBV7-2 and TRBJ1-5; perhaps TRBD1 as D (6 bases). Germline lookup yields CDR1 SGHTA and CDR2 FQGNSA. The length of the CDR3 is 14 residues. The ends were cut back, 5 bases at V and 3 bases at J, with 11 bases in the middle.

This chain connects TRBV10-3 to TRBJ2-1, with 12 bases aligning to TRBD2. CDR3 length: 15 amino acids. Germline V gene data show CDR1 as ENHRY and CDR2 as SYGVKD. V lost 2 bases and J lost 5; bases outside the gene matches: 1. The CDR3 DNA is TGTGCCATCAGTGAGGGACTAGCGGGGAACAATGAGCAGTTCTTC. The encoded protein is CAISEGLAGNNEQFF.

The V and J genes are TRBV25-1 and TRBJ2-3; no clear D. V was pared by 6 bases and J by 4 bases, with 8 bases between. Germline CDR1 and CDR2: MGHDK and SYGVNS. The CDR3 totals 12 residues. This CDR3 is CASRSTADTQYF. CDR3 nucleotides: TGTGCCAGCAGGAGTACGGCAGATACGCAGTATTTT.

Written as DNA, the CDR3 is TGTGCCTGGAGCCCCCGACAAGGCTCGGTGTTTTTT. It is translated as CAWSPRQGSVFF. V gene TRBV30 combines with J gene TRBJ1-4; no reliable D call. Germline V gene data show CDR1 as GTSNPN and CDR2 as SVGIG (reference sequence). V was shortened by 3 bases and J by 15 bases, with 17 bases between the two germline ends. The CDR3 sequence is 12 residues long.

V is TRBV10-3 and J is TRBJ1-5; the D gene is possibly TRBD1 (6 bases). CDR3 length equals 18 residues. From germline, CDR1 is ENHRY and CDR2 SYGVKD. V was trimmed by 2 bases and J by 1 base, leaving 18 bases between them. The CDR3 nucleotides are TGTGCCATCAGTGAGCGGGGGGACACCGGGGACAGCAATCAGCCCCAGCATTTT. Translation: CAISERGDTGDSNQPQHF.

The chain has TRBV5-1 and TRBJ1-5, with D unresolved. From germline, CDR1 is SGHRS and CDR2 YFSETQ. The length of the CDR3 is 13 residues. The V end was cut by 0 bases, the J end by 6 bases, with 7 bases between. The CDR3 bases are TGCGCCAGCAGCTTGGGAGCGGGTCAGCCCCAGCATTTT. It specifies CASSLGAGQPQHF.

This chain connects TRBV28 to TRBJ1-1, with 7 bases aligning to TRBD1. Germline V gene sequence: CDR1 MDHEN, CDR2 SYDVKM. The CDR3 spans 14 residues. J gave up 3 bases and V 8 bases, and 9 bases lay outside the gene matches. CDR3 amino acids: CASSSPGQYTEAFF. The DNA for the CDR3 is TGTGCCAGCTCCTCTCCGGGACAGTACACTGAAGCTTTCTTT.

V usage is TRBV5-1 and J usage is TRBJ2-5; TRBD2 agrees at 7 bases. Germline V CDR1 and CDR2: SGHRS, YFSETQ. V gave up 4 bases and J gave up 5 bases; unmatched junction bases: 14. The CDR3 totals 16 residues. In nucleotides, the CDR3 is TGCGCCAGCAGCACCAGCGGGACGGTCGGCGGTGAGACCCAGTACTTC. Amino acids: CASSTSGTVGGETQYF.

Remarks on this clone: Different DNA sequences within this sample yield the same CDR3. As DNA, the CDR3 is TGTGCCAGCAGAGGTAATCAGCCCCAGCATTTT. Protein: CASRGNQPQHF. The chain has TRBV28 and TRBJ1-5; D ambiguous. Germline loops: CDR1 MDHEN, CDR2 SYDVKM. The CDR3 runs to 11 residues. Between the trimmed V and J ends, which lost 6 bases and 4 bases, there was a span of 4 bases.

V gene TRBV6-5 combines with J gene TRBJ2-7; weak D call: TRBD1 (6 bases). This CDR3 contains 13 residues. V dropped 6 bases and J dropped 1 base, with 10 bases sitting between them. Germline CDR1 reads MNHEY; CDR2 reads SVGAGI. The CDR3 reads CASRGQFSYEQYF. CDR3 in DNA: TGTGCCAGCAGAGGACAGTTTTCCTACGAGCAGTACTTC.